The source of this T cell receptor beta chain is a study of control samples from healthy donors and cancer patients. This CDR3 is built from 14 residues. Trimming took 1 base from V and 5 from J, leaving 10 bases between them. From germline, CDR1 is SEHNR and CDR2 FQNEAQ (reference sequence). Sequencing used immunoSEQ multiplex PCR; TCRdb keeps in-frame clones, though not all of them. The sample gives tens of thousands of clones, 90% to 95% of which show up once; less than 6% is in the top ten. What was sequenced was blood. The rearrangement links TRBV7-9 to TRBJ2-3; D is unresolved. The sequence came from a woman aged 18-29 years in good health. CDR3 nucleotides: TGTGCCAGCAGCTTAGTAGACCTTGTAGATACGCAGTATTTT. It translates to CASSLVDLVDTQYF.